Sequencing of this T cell receptor beta chain was carried out in a study of persistence of HIV-infected CD4 T cells. General study points: TCRbeta richness was lower in CMV- and Gag-responding cells than in anti-CD3/anti-CD28-responding cells. Degenerate expanded CDR3beta sequences were enriched among CMV- and Gag-responding cells.

The libraries were made with immunoSEQ version 4 in survey mode. The protocol was immunoSEQ multiplex PCR, while the TCRdb copy is restricted to in-frame clones and leaves out a portion. This sample has roughly 43,000 clones, with more than 70% found just once. This nonspecific control used anti-CD3/anti-CD28 bead stimulation of CD4+ T cells. Sorting of responding CD4+ T cells relied on upregulated CD40 ligand together with CD69. CD4+ T cell counts exceeded 400 cells/uL; CMV serology was positive. The CDR3 length is 12 residues. From germline, CDR1 is LNHDA and CDR2 SQIVND (reference sequence). The ends were cut back, 4 bases at V and 5 bases at J, with 5 bases in the middle. This clone was found once. The antigen remains undetermined.

This clonotype originated in an adult man with HIV who was CMV-seropositive. The rearrangement uses TRBV19 and TRBJ1-4; D gene uncertain. The sample was CD4+ T cells sorted from PBMCs after approximately 19-hour stimulation, taken from a patient who received antiretroviral therapy. In DNA, the CDR3 is TGTGCCAGTAGTACGGTAAATGAAAAACTGTTTTTT. As protein: CASSTVNEKLFF.